Sequencing of this TCR beta chain was carried out in a study of beta chain features in type 1 diabetes. Expressed TCRB transcripts were sequenced because the entire RNA isolate underwent reverse transcription. Some clones are missing from TCRdb's copy, which holds only in-frame ones; the method was immunoSEQ multiplex PCR. Here the sample spans some 280,000 clones, roughly an eighth being singletons. Study-level results: The naive, central memory and Treg TCRB repertoires of patients appeared to be more similar to one another than those of healthy donors. Within each of all four CD4+ subsets, Type 1 diabetes patients had TCRB CDR3s that were moderately but significantly shorter.

CDR1 and CDR2 (germline): MNHEY, SMNVEV (reference sequence). The CDR3 sequence is 13 residues long. Between the trimmed V and J ends, which lost 4 bases and 11 bases, there was a span of 15 bases. This clone has more than one count but fewer than ten. The target antigen is unknown. This TCR was sampled from a young man with type 1 diabetes. The chain carries TRBV27 and TRBJ2-4; maybe TRBD2 (5 bases). The specimen sequenced was naive CD4+ T cells from blood. For the CDR3, the DNA is TGTGCCAGCAGTTCGTCGGGGTATAGGGTTCAGTACTTC. It yields the protein CASSSSGYRVQYF.